This TCR beta chain was profiled in a study of spatial heterogeneity in lung cancer. About the research overall: As counted in raw reads, each unique TCR and UMI combination appeared more than ten times on average.

In this sample, this clonotype is medium-sized. Its antigen is not identified. Regarding time point: sample taken at primary tumor resection. In each case, whole RNA from tumor, nontumor lung or frozen PBMC was sequenced unsorted. Whole-study findings and limits: Of the expanded TCRs, ubiquitous and regional counts tracked the counts of ubiquitous and regional nonsynonymous mutations, respectively. Tumoral mutation counts were tracked by counts of expanded intratumoral alpha and beta TCRs.

Per the germline V gene, CDR1 is DFQATT and CDR2 is SNEGSKA (reference sequence). The CDR3 consists of 11 residues. The germline V and J ends were trimmed by 5 bases and 3 bases, with 6 bases remaining between them. Every individual TCR cDNA molecule carried its own unique molecular identifier, which allowed correction of PCR and sequencing errors. MiXCR was run by TCRdb on the 5' RACE reads, yielding one entry per CDR3 protein. The sample yields 9,000 to 10,000 distinct CDR3 sequences, less than 6% seen once. This clonotype was sampled from a female donor with early-stage non-small cell lung cancer. The sample was lung tumor tissue, taken at surgery. The chain combines TRBV20-1 with TRBJ2-3, with no clear D. The CDR3 sequence is CSAESTDTQYF. CDR3 in DNA: TGCAGTGCTGAATCGACAGATACGCAGTATTTT.